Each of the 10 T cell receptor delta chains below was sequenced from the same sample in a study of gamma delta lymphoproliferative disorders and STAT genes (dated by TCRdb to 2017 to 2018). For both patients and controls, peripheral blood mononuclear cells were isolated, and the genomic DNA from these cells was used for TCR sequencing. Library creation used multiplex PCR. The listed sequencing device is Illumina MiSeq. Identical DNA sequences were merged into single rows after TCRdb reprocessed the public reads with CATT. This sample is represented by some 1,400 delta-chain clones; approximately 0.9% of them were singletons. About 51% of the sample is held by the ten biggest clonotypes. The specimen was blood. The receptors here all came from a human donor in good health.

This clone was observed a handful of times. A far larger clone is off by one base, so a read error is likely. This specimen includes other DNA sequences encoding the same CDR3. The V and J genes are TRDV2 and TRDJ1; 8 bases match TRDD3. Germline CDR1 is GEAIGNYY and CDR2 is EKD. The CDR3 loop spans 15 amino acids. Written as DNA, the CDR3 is TGTGCCTGTGTAACTGGGGGGATATGGACCGATAAACTCATTTTT. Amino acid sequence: CACVTGGIWTDKLIF.

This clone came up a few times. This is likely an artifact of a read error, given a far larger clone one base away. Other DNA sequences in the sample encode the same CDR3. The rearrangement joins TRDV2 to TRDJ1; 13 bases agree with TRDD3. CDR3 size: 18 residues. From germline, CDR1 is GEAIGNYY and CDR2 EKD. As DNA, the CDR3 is TGTGCCTGTGACGCCCTACTGGGGGATACGGACTTAACCGATAAGCTCATCTTT. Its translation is CACDALLGDTDLTDKLIF.

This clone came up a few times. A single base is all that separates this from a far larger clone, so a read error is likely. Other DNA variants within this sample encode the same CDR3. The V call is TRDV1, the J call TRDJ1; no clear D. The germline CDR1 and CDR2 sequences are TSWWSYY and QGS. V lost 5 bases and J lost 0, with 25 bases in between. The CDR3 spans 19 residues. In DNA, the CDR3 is TGTGCTCTTGGGCCTTACCTGTACGTTTTAGTTCCGTACACCGATAAACTCATCTTT. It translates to CALGPYLYVLVPYTDKLIF.

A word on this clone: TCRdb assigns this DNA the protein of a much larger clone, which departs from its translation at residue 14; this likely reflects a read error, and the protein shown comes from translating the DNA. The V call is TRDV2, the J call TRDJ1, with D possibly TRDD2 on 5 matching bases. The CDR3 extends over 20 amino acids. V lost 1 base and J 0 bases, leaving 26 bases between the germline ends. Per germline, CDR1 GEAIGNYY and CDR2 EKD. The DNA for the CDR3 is TGTGCCTGTGACACTATGAGCTCCTATGGAGCCAACTATCACACCGATAAACTCATCTTT. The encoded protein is CACDTMSSYGANYHTDKLIF.

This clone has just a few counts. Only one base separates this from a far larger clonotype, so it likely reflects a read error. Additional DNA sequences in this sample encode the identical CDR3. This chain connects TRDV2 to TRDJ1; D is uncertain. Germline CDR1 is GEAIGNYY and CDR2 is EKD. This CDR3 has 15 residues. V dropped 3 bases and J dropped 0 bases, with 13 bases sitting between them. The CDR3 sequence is CACDRVGPYTDKLIF. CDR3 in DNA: TGTGCCTGTGACCGAGTTGGACCATACACCGATAAACTCATCTTT.

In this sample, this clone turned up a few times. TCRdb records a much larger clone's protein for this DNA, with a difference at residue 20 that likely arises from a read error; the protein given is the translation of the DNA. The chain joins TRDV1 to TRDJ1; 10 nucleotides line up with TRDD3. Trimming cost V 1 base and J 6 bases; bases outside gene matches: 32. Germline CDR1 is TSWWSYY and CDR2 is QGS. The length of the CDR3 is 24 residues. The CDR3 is CALGERPVPLPIVWGIPDTNKLIF. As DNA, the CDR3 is TGTGCTCTTGGGGAACGGCCCGTCCCCCTTCCTATTGTTTGGGGGATACCGGATACCAATAAACTCATCTTT.

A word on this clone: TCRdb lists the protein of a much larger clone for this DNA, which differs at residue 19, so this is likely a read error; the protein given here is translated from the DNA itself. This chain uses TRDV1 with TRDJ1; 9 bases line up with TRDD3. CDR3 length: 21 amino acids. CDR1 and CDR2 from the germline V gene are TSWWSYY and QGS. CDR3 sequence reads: CALGQPLPHPLRLGDPSKPIF. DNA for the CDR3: TGTGCTCTTGGGCAACCCTTGCCACATCCCCTGAGACTGGGGGACCCCTCTAAACCCATCTTT.

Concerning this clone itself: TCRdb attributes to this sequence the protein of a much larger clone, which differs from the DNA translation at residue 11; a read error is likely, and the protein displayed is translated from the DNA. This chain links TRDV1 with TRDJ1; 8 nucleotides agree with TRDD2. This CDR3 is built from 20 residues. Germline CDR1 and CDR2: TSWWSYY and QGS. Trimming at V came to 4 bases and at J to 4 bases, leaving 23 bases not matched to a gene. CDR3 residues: CALGVAFLSGEYATIDKLIF. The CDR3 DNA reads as TGTGCTCTTGGGGTCGCCTTCCTATCGGGGGAATACGCCACGATCGATAAACTCATCTTT.

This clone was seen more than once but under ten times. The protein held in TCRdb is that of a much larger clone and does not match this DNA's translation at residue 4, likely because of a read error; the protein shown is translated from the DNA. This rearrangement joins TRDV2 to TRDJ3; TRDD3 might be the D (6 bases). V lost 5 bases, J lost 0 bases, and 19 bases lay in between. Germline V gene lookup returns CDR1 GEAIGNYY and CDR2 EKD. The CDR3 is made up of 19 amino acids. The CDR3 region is CACGSTVGGVSWDTRQMFF. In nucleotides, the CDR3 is TGTGCCTGTGGCTCCACCGTGGGGGGGGTCTCCTGGGACACCCGACAGATGTTTTTC.

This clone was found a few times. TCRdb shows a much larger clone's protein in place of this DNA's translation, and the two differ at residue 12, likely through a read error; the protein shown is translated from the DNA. The DNA of the CDR3 is TGTGCTCTTGGGGAAGGAGTGTGGGGAAAGTATCCGGGGGATACGCGGGCCGATAAACTCATCTTT. This translates into CALGEGVWGKYPGDTRADKLIF. V is TRDV1 and J is TRDJ1; the match to TRDD3 covers 10 bases. The CDR3 spans 22 residues. J lost 3 bases, V lost 2 bases, and 24 bases had no gene match. The germline V gene has CDR1 TSWWSYY and CDR2 QGS.